This T cell receptor (beta chain) originates from a study of T cell responses to AZD1222 COVID-19 vaccine. Study-level background: It was second doses at about 4 or about 12 weeks that were pooled. Regarding the study as a whole: Spike-wide vaccine-associated CD4 TCRs dominated at 160-218 and 743-854. Recipients of two AZD1222 doses showed rising Spike-specific TCR breadth and depth. Per reports, nearly half of all spike-specific TCRs target regions that are unmutated in variants.

About this clone: Its antigen is unidentified.

This CDR3 contains 14 residues. Germline V lookup: CDR1 SEHNR, CDR2 FQNEAQ (reference sequence). Trimming took off 3 bases at V and 4 bases at J, with 11 bases between the two ends. Produced via immunoSEQ multiplex PCR; TCRdb's table is partial and in-frame only. The sample lists roughly 83,000 clones, about 82% occurring once. The chain joins TRBV7-9 to TRBJ2-3; the D gene is possibly TRBD2 (5 bases). The sample consisted of peripheral blood, taken on day 0 of AZD1222 vaccination. This receptor was identified in an adult in good health. The CDR3 loop reads CASSFDGVSDTQYF. CDR3 DNA: TGTGCCAGCAGCTTCGACGGGGTCTCAGATACGCAGTATTTT.